A selection of T cell receptor beta chains follows, all from one sample in a study of response to subunit inactivated influenza vaccine. In TCRdb, the RT-PCR reads were re-called with MiXCR into one record per CDR3 protein. Here the sample spans around 570,000 distinct CDR3 sequences, 6.5% to 8% being singletons. This specimen consisted of PBMCs from blood, obtained about 23 months after vaccination. These TCRs come from a man in his fifties or sixties who received an inactivated influenza vaccine. Both conserved end residues are part of each CDR3. The order of the fields is J gene, V gene, D gene, clone size, CDR3 DNA, CDR3 protein. A D gene is named only where the DNA matches it firmly. Part of the rows lack a size; the others show once, few, many or a class for expanded clones.

TRBJ1-4 | TRBV4-2 | TRBD1 | NA | TGTGCCAGCAGCCAAGTAACAGGGGGCGCGTCTGAAAAACTGTTTTTT | CASSQVTGGASEKLFF
TRBJ1-5 | TRBV2 | NA | few | TGTGCCAGCAACCCCGGAGGGGGAAGCAATCAGCCCCAGCATTTT | CASNPGGGSNQPQHF
TRBJ2-5 | TRBV7-2 | TRBD1 | few | TGTGCCAGCAGCTATGGACAGGGGATTGTCGGGACCCAGTACTTC | CASSYGQGIVGTQYF
TRBJ2-7 | TRBV6-6 | NA | NA | TGTGCCAGCAGTTACCAGAGCTCCTACGAGCAGTACTTC | CASSYQSSYEQYF
TRBJ2-2 | TRBV20-1 | TRBD1 | many | TGCAGTGCTAGAACCCCGACAGGGTCGGGGACCGGGGAGCTGTTTTTT | CSARTPTGSGTGELFF
TRBJ2-6 | TRBV3-1 | NA | NA | TGTGCCAGCAGCCAAGATGAGGGAACTGGGGCCAACGTCCTGACTTTC | CASSQDEGTGANVLTF
TRBJ2-3 | TRBV15 | TRBD2 | few | TGTGCCACCAGCAGAGACGGGGGGGGCACAGATACGCAGTATTTT | CATSRDGGGTDTQYF
TRBJ2-1 | TRBV7-6 | NA | many | TGTGCCAGCAGCGAAGCAGAGGGCTTCTACAATGAGCAGTTCTTC | CASSEAEGFYNEQFF
TRBJ2-3 | TRBV18 | TRBD2 | NA | TGTGCCAGCTCACCGGCTAGCGGGATACTCCTAACTAGCACAGATACGCAGTATTTT | CASSPASGILLTSTDTQYF
TRBJ1-1 | TRBV14 | NA | few | TGTGCCAGCAGCCACAGGACCCAAAGTCCCGCTTTCTTT | CASSHRTQSPAFF
TRBJ2-3 | TRBV14 | NA | few | TGTGCCAGCAGCCAAGGAGGACTATACACAGATACGCAGTATTTT | CASSQGGLYTDTQYF
TRBJ1-5 | TRBV12-3/TRBV12-4 | NA | many | TGTGCCAGCACGAGGAGGGGCTATCAGCCCCAGCATTTT | CASTRRGYQPQHF
TRBJ2-1 | TRBV18 | TRBD2 | NA | TGTGCCAGCTCACCAAACGGGGGGGCTGGAGAGCAGTTCTTC | CASSPNGGAGEQFF
TRBJ2-7 | TRBV28 | NA | NA | TGTGCCAGCAGCTCGGGAGCTCGCTACGAGCAGTACTTC | CASSSGARYEQYF
TRBJ2-3 | TRBV10-3 | TRBD2 | many | TGTGCCATCAGTGAGTCAAAGACTAGCGGGAGTTTCGCAGATACGCAGTATTTT | CAISESKTSGSFADTQYF
TRBJ2-3 | TRBV12-3/TRBV12-4 | NA | many | TGTGCCACCATGTTAAGGCAGGGGACAGATACGCAGTATTTT | CATMLRQGTDTQYF
TRBJ2-1 | TRBV27 | TRBD2 | NA | TGTGCCAGCAGGGGAAATTCAGGATTAGCGGGAGTTGGTGAGCAGTTCTTC | CASRGNSGLAGVGEQFF
TRBJ2-1 | TRBV20-1 | TRBD2 | many | TGCAGTGCTCGCCGACTAGCGGGAGAGGGATACAATGAGCAGTTCTTC | CSARRLAGEGYNEQFF
TRBJ2-1 | TRBV27 | TRBD2 | many | TGTGCCACCCGGTTAAGCGGGAGGATTTCCTACAATGAGCAGTTCTTC | CATRLSGRISYNEQFF
TRBJ2-7 | TRBV7-6 | NA | few | TGTGCCAGCAGCTTAGATGGCAGGGCGGCCTACGAGCAGTACTTC | CASSLDGRAAYEQYF
TRBJ2-5 | TRBV6-5 | NA | NA | TGTGCCAGCAGTTACTCAGACTACCAAGAGACCCAGTACTTC | CASSYSDYQETQYF
TRBJ2-3 | TRBV11-2 | NA | many | TGTGCCAGCAGGTTGGACATCGGCCTGTTGTCAGATACGCAGTATTTT | CASRLDIGLLSDTQYF
TRBJ2-7 | TRBV30 | NA | NA | TGTGCCTGGAGTGCGGTTGGCTACCGCTACGAGCAGTACTTC | CAWSAVGYRYEQYF
TRBJ2-3 | TRBV28 | TRBD2 | NA | TGTGCCAGCAGTTGGGGACTAGCGGGAGGGCCGGTCACAGATACGCAGTATTTT | CASSWGLAGGPVTDTQYF
TRBJ2-2 | TRBV5-1 | NA | NA | TGCGCCAGCAGCCTCCGGGCTACAACGAACACCGGGGAGCTGTTTTTT | CASSLRATTNTGELFF
TRBJ2-1 | TRBV6-1 | NA | NA | TGTGCCAGCTCGGCTAGCGGGACAGGGTCCTACAATGAGCAGTTCTTC | CASSASGTGSYNEQFF